This T cell receptor (beta chain) was found in a study of vaccination effects on CD4 cells after COVID-19. CD4+ T cells specific for antigen were expanded with viral peptide pools by the ViraFEST assay before sequencing. Between days 9 and 11 of culture, CD4+ T cells were separated out. As their vaccination, participants received two doses of either BNT162b2 or mRNA-1273. The ends were cut back, 4 bases at V and 10 bases at J, with 23 bases in the middle. The CDR3 is 16 residues long. Per the germline V gene, CDR1 is SGHDN and CDR2 is FVKESK. Assay used: immunoSEQ multiplex PCR; TCRdb lists only in-frame clones, some missing. This table has roughly 13,000 clones, around 70% appearing once. Regarding this clone: Antigen unknown.

This material consisted of CD4+ T cells from PBMCs cultured with SARS-CoV-2 spike peptides, taken after COVID-19 vaccination. The genes are TRBV14 and TRBJ2-1, with D perhaps TRBD2 (6 bases). The clonotype originates from a human donor who received a COVID-19 vaccine. CDR3 region: CASSLRGWSPKREQFF. As DNA, the CDR3 is TGTGCCAGCAGCCTCCGGGGGTGGAGCCCAAAAAGGGAGCAGTTCTTC.